The T cell receptor beta chain described here comes from a study of CD8+CD57+ T cells in acquired aplastic anemia. Study-wide background: Mean DNA quantity obtained from sorted CD4+ and CD8+ cells was around 2.9 ug.

The study profiled TCR beta VDJ and CDR3 using genomic DNA as template. TCRdb reprocessed the reads with MiXCR, giving one entry per CDR3 protein. The repertoire consists of 310,000 or so distinct CDR3 sequences, with 50% to 65% occurring once and the leading ten covering roughly 1.3%. Previously, flow cytometry had revealed CD8+CD57+ cell expansion in the patients chosen for sequencing. At blood sampling, none of the patients had yet received therapy. The germline CDR1 and CDR2 sequences are WNHNN and SYGVQD (reference sequence). Unmatched junction bases numbered 11, after V lost 7 bases and J lost 2 bases. The CDR3 contains 16 residues.

This receptor was identified in a human donor with aplastic anemia. Specimen: sorted CD4+, CD8+, or CD8+CD57+ T cells (not recorded which) from PBMCs. The chain has TRBV10-1 and TRBJ2-7; the match to TRBD2 covers 10 bases. CDR3 DNA sequence: TGCGCCAGCAATAGGGCTAGCGGGGGCCTGCCCTACGAGCAGTACTTC. This encodes CASNRASGGLPYEQYF.